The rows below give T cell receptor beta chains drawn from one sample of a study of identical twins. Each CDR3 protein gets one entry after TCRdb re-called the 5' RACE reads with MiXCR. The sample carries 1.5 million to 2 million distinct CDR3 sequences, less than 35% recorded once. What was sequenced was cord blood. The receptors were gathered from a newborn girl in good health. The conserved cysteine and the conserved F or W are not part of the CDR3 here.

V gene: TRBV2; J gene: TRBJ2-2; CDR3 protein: ASSESRGSTGELF
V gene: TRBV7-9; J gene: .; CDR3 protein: ASSLRDRSSYNEQY
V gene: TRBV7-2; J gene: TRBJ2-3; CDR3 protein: ASSLSQWRGNSSTDTQY
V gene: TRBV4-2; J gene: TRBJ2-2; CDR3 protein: ASSQSSTLGAGELF
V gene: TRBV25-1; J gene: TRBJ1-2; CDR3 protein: ASRMSRGDYGYT
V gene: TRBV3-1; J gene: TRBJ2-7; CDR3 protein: ASRPQGASREQY
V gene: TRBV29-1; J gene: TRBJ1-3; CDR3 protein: SVAHGTGGNTIY
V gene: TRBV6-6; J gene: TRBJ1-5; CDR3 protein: ASRQGATSNQPQH
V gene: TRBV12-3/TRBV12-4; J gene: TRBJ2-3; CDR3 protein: ASSLSQVVTDTQY
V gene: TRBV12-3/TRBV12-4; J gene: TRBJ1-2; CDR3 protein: ASSLTTSRGRGHGYT
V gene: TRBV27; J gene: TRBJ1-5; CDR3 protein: ASSLLAGYSNQPQH